The 15 T cell receptor beta chains below all came from one sample that was sequenced in a study of OX40 agonist ivuxolimab in advanced cancers. Generated by immunoSEQ multiplex PCR, the TCRdb table keeps only in-frame clones and is missing some. Here the sample spans some 59,000 clones, 87% being singletons. The sample was CD4+ or CD8+ T cells sorted from blood, taken in a trial of the OX40 agonist ivuxolimab. Every receptor here comes from an adult with an advanced solid tumor such as melanoma, head and neck, liver or kidney cancer.

V gene TRBV4-1 combines with J gene TRBJ2-7; D perhaps matches TRBD1 (6 bases). The V gene's germline CDR1 is MGHRA and CDR2 YSYEKL. This CDR3 spans 15 amino acids. V was cut by 1 base and J by 3 bases, with 13 bases left in between. The CDR3 sequence is CASSQGTVGNYEQYF. The CDR3 DNA follows: TGCGCCAGCAGCCAAGGGACAGTGGGGAACTACGAGCAGTACTTC.

This clone was counted a single time. The J gene is TRBJ2-7, the V gene TRBV18, with D possibly being TRBD1 (6 bases). The V end lost 1 base, the J end lost 2 bases, and 9 bases lay between the germline ends. The length of the CDR3 is 14 residues. Germline V gene data show CDR1 as KGHSH and CDR2 as LQKENI. As DNA, the CDR3 is TGTGCCAGCTCACCACGACAGGAAACCTACGAGCAGTACTTC. As protein: CASSPRQETYEQYF.

This clone was counted a single time. CDR3 nucleotide sequence: TGTGCCAGCAGTTACTCTGGGGGGGAGCCGCATTTT. It translates to CASSYSGGEPHF. The gene calls are TRBV6-5 and TRBJ1-5; a possible D gene is TRBD1 (5 bases). This CDR3 comprises 12 residues. In germline, CDR1 is MNHEY, CDR2 SVGAGI. Trimming removed 0 bases from V and 15 bases from J, with 12 bases in between.

The chain has TRBV9 and TRBJ1-1, with D uncertain. Per germline, CDR1 SGDLS and CDR2 YYNGEE. The CDR3 is made up of 14 amino acids. V lost 3 bases, J lost 2 bases, and 11 bases lay in between. For the CDR3, the DNA is TGTGCCAGCAGCGGGCTGGGGAGCAACACTGAAGCTTTCTTT. Its protein is CASSGLGSNTEAFF.

The rearrangement uses TRBV30 and TRBJ1-2; D possibly corresponds to TRBD1 (5 bases). CDR1 GTSNPN and CDR2 SVGIG come from the germline V gene (reference sequence). V lost 1 base and J 8 bases, leaving 14 bases between the germline ends. CDR3 length equals 13 residues. CDR3 sequence: CAWSGQGGRGYTF. The CDR3 DNA reads as TGTGCCTGGAGTGGCCAGGGTGGCCGCGGCTACACCTTC. The variable domain in full, with the rest retrieved from reference TRBV30 and TRBJ1-2, is SQTIHQWPATLVQPVGSPLSLECTVEGTSNPNLYWYRQAAGRGLQLLFYSVGIGQISSEVPQNLSASRPQDRQFILSSKKLLLSDSGFYLCAWSGQGGRGYTFGSGTRLTVV.

The chain links TRBV28 to TRBJ2-1; D may correspond to TRBD1 or TRBD2 (5 bases each). Germline CDR1 is MDHEN and CDR2 is SYDVKM. The CDR3 runs to 16 residues. The V gene lost 2 bases and the J gene lost 0 bases, with 11 bases spanning the gap. The CDR3 DNA is TGTGCCAGCAGTTTAAGCGGCCAGGGCTCCTACAATGAGCAGTTCTTC. It encodes CASSLSGQGSYNEQFF.

V gene TRBV28 combines with J gene TRBJ1-5, with no clear D. V lost 7 bases, J lost 10 bases, and 11 bases lay in between. The CDR3 spans 11 residues. Germline CDR1 and CDR2: MDHEN and SYDVKM. Written as DNA, the CDR3 is TGTGCCAGCACCTCTTTCGGCCCCCAGCATTTT. This translates into CASTSFGPQHF.

A single count supports this clone. The chain combines TRBV7-2 with TRBJ2-1; D assignment may be TRBD1 or TRBD2 (5 bases each). V was clipped by 1 base and J by 0 bases, with 10 bases between them. This CDR3 region has 16 residues. The germline CDR1 and CDR2 sequences are SGHTA and FQGNSA. CDR3 in amino acids: CASSLVGTASYNEQFF. DNA of the CDR3: TGTGCCAGCAGCTTAGTTGGGACCGCCTCCTACAATGAGCAGTTCTTC.

The genes are TRBV18 and TRBJ2-6, with TRBD1 matching 7 bases. The CDR3 covers 18 residues. Germline trimming cut 1 base from V and 0 bases from J; bases unmatched to any gene: 6. Germline V gene sequence: CDR1 KGHSH, CDR2 LQKENI. The CDR3 region is CASSPRWDSSSGANVLTF. The CDR3 DNA reads TGTGCCAGCTCACCACGGTGGGACAGCAGCTCTGGGGCCAACGTCCTGACTTTC.

This chain connects TRBV19 to TRBJ2-5; D gene uncertain. V gave up 11 bases and J gave up 2 bases, with 9 bases separating them. CDR1 and CDR2 (germline): LNHDA, SQIVND (reference sequence). The CDR3 is made up of 11 amino acids. CDR3 nucleotide sequence: TGTGCCTCCTCCCGGCAAGAGACCCAGTACTTC. It translates to CASSRQETQYF.

The chain links TRBV5-1 to TRBJ1-6; D is undetermined. Per the germline V gene, CDR1 is SGHRS and CDR2 is YFSETQ. Trimming took 4 bases from V and 8 from J, leaving 10 bases between them. This CDR3 has 13 amino acids. Written as DNA, the CDR3 is TGCGCCAGCAGCCAGGAGGAGTATTCACCCCTCCACTTT. This sequence encodes CASSQEEYSPLHF.

The chain employs TRBV10-3 and TRBJ2-2, with D possibly TRBD2 on 5 matching bases. V lost 0 bases and J 7 bases, leaving 15 bases between the germline ends. The CDR3 length is 16 residues. Germline-derived CDR1 and CDR2 are ENHRY and SYGVKD. CDR3 coding DNA: TGTGCCATCAGTGAGTCGACGAGGAGTGGAGGCGGGGAGCTGTTTTTT. Translation gives CAISESTRSGGGELFF.

The chain couples TRBV6-1 to TRBJ2-7; D call uncertain. Germline V gives CDR1 MNHNS, CDR2 SASEGT. The V end was cut by 6 bases, the J end by 4 bases, with 10 bases between. The CDR3 extends over 12 amino acids. The CDR3 is CASSAPYYEQYF. CDR3 in DNA: TGTGCCAGCAGCGCACCCTATTACGAGCAGTACTTC.

The V gene is TRBV7-9, the J gene TRBJ2-5, with 8 bases identical to TRBD1. V trimming: 3 bases; J trimming: 5 bases; junction bases outside the gene matches: 11. CDR3 size: 16 residues. CDR1 is SEHNR, CDR2 FQNEAQ, per germline (reference sequence). The CDR3 reads CASSFSGTGGWETQYF. In DNA form, the CDR3 reads TGTGCCAGCAGCTTTTCGGGTACAGGGGGTTGGGAGACCCAGTACTTC.

CDR3 sequence: CASSLEESGANVLTF. The DNA of the CDR3 is TGTGCCAGCAGCTTAGAGGAATCTGGGGCCAACGTCCTGACTTTC. This sequence joins TRBV7-9 and TRBJ2-6; D is unclear. The CDR3 has 15 amino acids. V was shortened by 1 base and J by 1 base, with 5 bases between the two germline ends. CDR1 is SEHNR, CDR2 FQNEAQ, per germline (reference sequence).